This T cell receptor (beta chain) was recorded in a study of blood T cell repertoires in COVID-19. Study summary: The study drew acute and convalescent COVID-19 samples from the United States, Italy and Spain.

In the original workflow: For nucleated cells, counts were estimated from reference gene primer amplification. Profiling relied on immunoSEQ multiplex PCR, and the TCRdb table lists in-frame clones only, not all of them. That table furnishes V, J and clone size, whereas the DNA furnished D and trimming. The sample includes around 84,000 clones, around nine tenths of them seen just once. Source material: peripheral blood. The clonotype originates from a man older than 75 with active or convalescent COVID-19.

In DNA form, the CDR3 reads TGCGCCAGCAGCCCCGCGGGAATAGCCAAAAACATTCAGTACTTC. It yields the protein CASSPAGIAKNIQYF. This chain uses TRBV5-1 with TRBJ2-4, with D tentatively TRBD2 (6 bases). The CDR3 has 15 amino acids. Germline CDR1 SGHRS, CDR2 YFSETQ. Trimming took off 4 bases at V and 0 bases at J, with 11 bases between the two ends.